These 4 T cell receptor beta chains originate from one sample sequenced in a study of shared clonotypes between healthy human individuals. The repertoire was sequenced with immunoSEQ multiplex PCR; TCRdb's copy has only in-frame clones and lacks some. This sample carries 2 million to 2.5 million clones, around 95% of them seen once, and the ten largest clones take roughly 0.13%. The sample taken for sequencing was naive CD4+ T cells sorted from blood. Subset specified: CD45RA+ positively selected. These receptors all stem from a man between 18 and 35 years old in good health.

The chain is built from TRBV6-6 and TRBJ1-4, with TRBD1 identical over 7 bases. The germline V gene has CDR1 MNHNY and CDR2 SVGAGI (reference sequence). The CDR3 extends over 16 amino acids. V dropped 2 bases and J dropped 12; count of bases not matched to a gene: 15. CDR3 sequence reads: CASSYPLVGGQGELFF. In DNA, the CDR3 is TGTGCCAGCAGTTACCCACTTGTTGGGGGCCAGGGGGAACTGTTTTTT.

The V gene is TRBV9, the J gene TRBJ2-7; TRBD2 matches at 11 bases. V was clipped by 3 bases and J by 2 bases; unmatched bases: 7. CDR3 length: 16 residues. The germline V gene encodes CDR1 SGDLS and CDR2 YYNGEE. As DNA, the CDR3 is TGTGCCAGCAGCGCCGGGTATAGCGGGAGGGCCTACGAGCAGTACTTC. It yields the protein CASSAGYSGRAYEQYF.

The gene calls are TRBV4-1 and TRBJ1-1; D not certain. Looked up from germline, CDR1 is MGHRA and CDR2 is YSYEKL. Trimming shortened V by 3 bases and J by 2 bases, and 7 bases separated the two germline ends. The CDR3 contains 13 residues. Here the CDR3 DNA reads TGCGCCAGCAGCCATGGTGCCAACACTGAAGCTTTCTTT. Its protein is CASSHGANTEAFF.

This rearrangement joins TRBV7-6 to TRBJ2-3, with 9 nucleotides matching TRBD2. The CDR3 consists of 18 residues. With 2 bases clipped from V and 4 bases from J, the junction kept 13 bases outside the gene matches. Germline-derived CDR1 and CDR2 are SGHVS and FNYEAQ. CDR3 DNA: TGTGCCAGCAGCTTATACGGGACGGCGGGGGGGCGAGCAGATACGCAGTATTTT. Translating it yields CASSLYGTAGGRADTQYF.